The 18 T cell receptor beta chains listed next were all sequenced from one sample in a study of technical replicates of blood from several donors. Clones were sequenced by immunoSEQ multiplex PCR, and TCRdb holds only the in-frame ones, with some missing. Here the sample spans about 80,000 clones, 97% being singletons. Sequencing was performed on T cells isolated from PBMCs. The receptors stem from a human donor in good health.

CDR3 bases: TGTGCCAGCAGGCCTAACAGGGGACAAGAGACCCAGTACTTC. It codes for CASRPNRGQETQYF. The rearrangement links TRBV2 to TRBJ2-5, with 7 bases fitting TRBD1. From germline, CDR1 is SNHLY and CDR2 FYNNEI. The trim removed 6 bases at V and 2 bases at J, leaving 6 bases unmatched. CDR3 size: 14 residues.

This chain uses TRBV5-4 with TRBJ1-6, with D possibly being TRBD1 (5 bases). This CDR3 is 15 amino acids long. CDR1 is SGHNT, CDR2 YYREEE, per germline (reference sequence). V lost 0 bases and J 5 bases, leaving 9 bases between the germline ends. Written as DNA, the CDR3 is TGTGCCAGCAGCTTGGATTGGGGGGATAATTCACCCCTCCACTTT. Encoded protein: CASSLDWGDNSPLHF.

The V gene is TRBV6-5, the J gene TRBJ1-2; D call uncertain. CDR1 is MNHEY, CDR2 SVGAGI, per germline. The CDR3 has 14 amino acids. V was trimmed by 0 bases and J by 6 bases, leaving 11 bases between them. CDR3 bases: TGTGCCAGCAGTTACTCGAGTGGGCTTGATGGCTACACCTTC. It translates to CASSYSSGLDGYTF.

The chain uses TRBV5-5 and TRBJ2-5, with TRBD2 as a possible D gene (5 bases). Trimming cost V 0 bases and J 0 bases, with 12 bases left between them. Germline lookup yields CDR1 SGHKS and CDR2 YYEKEE (reference sequence). This CDR3 spans 16 amino acids. CDR3 protein: CASSLGGQSNQETQYF. In DNA, the CDR3 is TGTGCCAGCAGCTTGGGAGGGCAGTCCAACCAAGAGACCCAGTACTTC.

The V call is TRBV28, the J call TRBJ2-7; 9 nucleotides line up with TRBD1. The CDR3 spans 15 residues. Per germline, CDR1 MDHEN and CDR2 SYDVKM. The V segment lost 5 bases and the J segment 2 bases; nucleotides outside the gene matches: 7. CDR3 coding DNA: TGTGCCAGCAGTCCTGACAGGGGGGCCGCCTACGAGCAGTACTTC. This gives the protein CASSPDRGAAYEQYF. Using reference TRBV28 and TRBJ2-7 for the parts outside the CDR3, the full variable domain is DVKVTQSSRYLVKRTGEKVFLECVQDMDHENMFWYRQDPGLGLRLIYFSYDVKMKEKGDIPEGYSVSREKKERFSLILESASTNQTSMYLCASSPDRGAAYEQYFGPGTRLTVT.

The chain couples TRBV29-1 to TRBJ2-3, with D maybe TRBD2 (5 bases). Trimming removed 1 base from V and 2 bases from J, with 16 bases in between. The length of the CDR3 is 16 residues. Germline CDR1 is SQVTM and CDR2 is ANQGSEA. CDR3 sequence (DNA): TGCAGCGTTGAAGCGGGATACAATTATTACACAGATACGCAGTATTTT. Translating gives CSVEAGYNYYTDTQYF.

On this clone itself: Other DNA sequences from this sample encode an identical CDR3 as well. The J gene is TRBJ2-7, the V gene TRBV7-9; the D gene is possibly TRBD1 (6 bases). Trimming cost V 5 bases and J 2 bases, with 10 bases left between them. CDR3 length: 13 amino acids. Germline assignment: CDR1 SEHNR and CDR2 FQNEAQ (reference sequence). In nucleotides, the CDR3 is TGTGCCAGCAGCCTCGGGACAACCTACGAGCAGTACTTC. It codes for CASSLGTTYEQYF.

The chain employs TRBV5-1 and TRBJ2-2; TRBD1 matches at 8 bases. Germline V lookup: CDR1 SGHRS, CDR2 YFSETQ. Trimming removed 3 bases from V and 3 bases from J; junction bases left unmatched: 4. This CDR3 region has 15 residues. The CDR3 here is CASSSTTGDTGELFF. CDR3 nucleotide sequence: TGCGCCAGCAGCTCCACGACAGGGGACACCGGGGAGCTGTTTTTT.

The genes are TRBV11-3 and TRBJ2-1; 7 nucleotides agree with TRBD2. This CDR3 contains 15 residues. J was trimmed by 8 bases and V by 5 bases; bases with no gene match: 12. Germline V gene lookup returns CDR1 SGHNT and CDR2 YENEEA. CDR3 sequence (DNA): TGTGCCAGCAGCGCCTCGGGACGGGAGGTTGATGAGCAGTTCTTC. Amino acids: CASSASGREVDEQFF.

The genes are TRBV12-5 and TRBJ1-1; a weak D match, TRBD1 (5 bases). Germline CDR1 is LGHNT and CDR2 is FRNRAP. Trimming took 6 bases from V and 3 from J, leaving 14 bases between them. This CDR3 is 14 amino acids long. The CDR3 protein is CASGALGPYTEAFF. For the CDR3, the DNA is TGTGCTAGTGGCGCGCTGGGGCCTTACACTGAAGCTTTCTTT.

This chain joins TRBV29-1 and TRBJ2-3, with TRBD1 identical over 8 bases. The CDR3 runs 14 residues. Trimming at V came to 8 bases and at J to 5 bases, leaving 12 bases not matched to a gene. Germline V CDR1 and CDR2: SQVTM, ANQGSEA. As DNA, the CDR3 is TGCAGCCCTACGCTCAGGGGGCGACAAGATACGCAGTATTTT. Its translation is CSPTLRGRQDTQYF.

A single count supports this clone. The V and J genes are TRBV4-1 and TRBJ2-7; 12 bases are shared with TRBD2. With 3 bases clipped from V and 4 bases from J, the junction kept 7 bases outside the gene matches. The CDR3 consists of 16 residues. Germline CDR1 MGHRA, CDR2 YSYEKL. The CDR3 is CASSQPTSGRSYEQYF. The CDR3 DNA is TGCGCCAGCAGCCAGCCTACTAGCGGGAGGTCTTACGAGCAGTACTTC.

The chain carries TRBV7-9 and TRBJ2-3; D is ambiguous. The V end was cut by 6 bases, the J end by 0 bases, with 13 bases between. The CDR3 runs 15 residues. Per the germline V gene, CDR1 is SEHNR and CDR2 is FQNEAQ (reference sequence). The CDR3 DNA reads TGTGCCAGCAGTCCGGAGCTTTATAGCACAGATACGCAGTATTTT. Its translation is CASSPELYSTDTQYF.

The chain joins TRBV29-1 to TRBJ1-5; no definite D call. The CDR3 is 15 amino acids. V lost 6 bases and J lost 2, with 17 bases in between. Germline CDR1 reads SQVTM; CDR2 reads ANQGSEA. CDR3 nucleotide sequence: TGCAGCGTCTCCGGGTCTGACGGTCGCAATCAGCCCCAGCATTTT. Translated: CSVSGSDGRNQPQHF.

The chain is built from TRBV4-1 and TRBJ2-3; 8 nucleotides match TRBD2. This CDR3 region has 15 residues. The germline V gene encodes CDR1 MGHRA and CDR2 YSYEKL. With 3 bases clipped from V and 7 bases from J, the junction kept 9 bases outside the gene matches. The chain's CDR3 is CASSQPTSDPYTQYF. CDR3 nucleotides: TGCGCCAGCAGCCAGCCGACTAGCGATCCCTATACGCAGTATTTT.

V and J are TRBV4-1 and TRBJ2-2; 9 bases align to TRBD2. This CDR3 has 17 amino acids. Per germline, CDR1 MGHRA and CDR2 YSYEKL. Trimming took 3 bases from V and 4 from J; bases not matched to a gene: 9. CDR3 sequence reads: CASSHPLLTSGTGELFF. The CDR3 region has the DNA TGCGCCAGCAGCCACCCATTGCTGACTAGCGGCACCGGGGAGCTGTTTTTT.

The CDR3: CASSGLGILGGELFF. The CDR3 bases are TGTGCCAGCAGTGGCCTCGGGATCCTGGGCGGGGAGCTGTTTTTT. This sequence joins TRBV27 and TRBJ2-2; perhaps TRBD2 as D (5 bases). The germline gives CDR1 MNHEY, CDR2 SMNVEV (reference sequence). CDR3 length: 15 residues. V lost 5 bases to trimming and J lost 7 bases, with 17 bases between them.

This clone showed up just once. The chain carries TRBV7-9 and TRBJ2-1, with D uncertain. V lost 2 bases and J 5 bases, leaving 4 bases between the germline ends. This CDR3 contains 12 residues. Germline V lookup: CDR1 SEHNR, CDR2 FQNEAQ (reference sequence). The CDR3 DNA follows: TGTGCCAGCAGCTTACTCCACAATGAGCAGTTCTTC. Translating gives CASSLLHNEQFF.